This T cell receptor (beta chain) derives from a study of lymphopenia after photon versus proton radiotherapy. Study-wide points: Post-nadir diversity loss with photons came from oligoclonal expansion, particularly CD8+ Temra cells.

Trimming took 7 bases from V and 2 from J, leaving 17 bases between them. The CDR3 length is 15 residues. The germline CDR1 and CDR2 sequences are SEHNR and FQNEAQ (reference sequence). Points on this clone: The antigen remains undetermined.

Assay: immunoSEQ multiplex PCR; the TCRdb copy retains only in-frame clones and omits some. The sample carries 67,000 or so clones, about nine tenths recorded once. This TCR came from a man older than 75 with esophageal cancer. V and J are TRBV7-9 and TRBJ2-5; D perhaps matches TRBD1 (6 bases). The source material was peripheral blood, sampled from a patient treated with proton-based radiotherapy. The CDR3 DNA reads as TGTGCCAGCAACCAATTCCGACAGGCTCAAGAGACCCAGTACTTC. Its translation is CASNQFRQAQETQYF.